Given below is one T cell receptor beta chain in context. This clone's antigen is unknown. Base qualities were left out, and no much larger clone turns up one base away. The entry originates in a study of cytomegalovirus exposure and HLA in healthy donors (dated 2017 in TCRdb). As for the study more broadly: An earlier analysis of around 600 of the donors reported about 250 Gb of sequence data and some 100 million unique TCR beta sequences from about 179 million T cells. Four or five DR-DQ haplotypes were handled as single units for association and clustering because linkage in the cohort was strong. High-throughput TCR immunosequencing, statistical association of individual TCRs with disease status, and machine learning were combined to predict cytomegalovirus infection status. A later genetic analysis used genome-wide SNP genotypes for about 65% of the 666 donors, treating that subset as a discovery cohort. The number of donors typed differed by locus, with 629-630 for A, B, C, DRB1 and DQB1, around 500 for DQA1, 600 to 610 for DPA1, and 400 to 490 for DPB1. The study aimed to test whether signatures of past pathogen exposure could be identified by cataloging public T cell receptors. Class I and class II HLA loci were covered by the typing at four-digit resolution. Alongside the repertoire data, information on donor age, sex, ethnicity and CMV serostatus was compiled. In addition to the first cohort of several hundred subjects, a separate validation cohort of some 120 different subjects was used. Rather than using new phenotypic data, the later analysis identified candidate immune exposures from TCR beta sequences and from how often those sequences occurred across donors. An early release covering roughly 640 HLA-typed donors comprised approximately 300 gigabases of sequencing data and 65 million to 100 million unique TCR sequences. An earlier analysis of approximately 640 of the donors applied high-throughput TCR beta sequencing to assess whether each TCR beta V gene segment acted as functional or pseudogenic. All discovery cohort repertoires had been generated on a single sequencing platform. To study patterns of TCR occurrence, a later analysis re-analyzed previously published TCR beta repertoires from around 700 donors and added high-resolution HLA genotyping. Across around 400 genotyped donors of the cohort, an average of approximately 220,000 unique TCR beta nucleotide sequences per donor were sequenced, and around 20% of those sequences were non-productive. Using immunosequencing, the study profiled T cell repertoires from about 650 subjects and related those repertoires to cytomegalovirus serostatus. Of the approximately 400 genotyped donors, approximately 83% fell in the genetic ancestry cluster associated with self-reported Caucasian donors.

Library construction relied on the immunoSEQ multiplex PCR assay. For the multiplex PCR, a mixture combining 60 forward primers for TCR Vbeta segments and 13 reverse primers for TCR Jbeta segments was used. The CDR3 region of rearranged TCR beta genes was amplified from genomic DNA by a multiplex PCR assay. On the Illumina HiSeq System, the amplified TCR beta libraries were sequenced as 87-base-pair reads. Per the original workflow: In a later analysis, 70 million to 95 million unique TCR beta chains were counted across the approximately 640 repertoires, and about 10 million of these chains were shared by at least two donors. To remove PCR and sequencing errors, raw reads were error-corrected and collapsed into unique sequences using a nearest-neighbor algorithm that merged closely related sequences. V, D and J gene segments were assigned by aligning CDR3 sequences to IMGT reference sequences. For a sequence to be retained, a match of at least six nucleotides was required to both a V gene segment and a J gene segment. A rearrangement was called productive if the CDR3 had no stop codons and remained in frame with V and J, and every other rearrangement was called non-productive. CDR3 was defined by IMGT convention, running from the second conserved V-encoded cysteine to the conserved J-encoded phenylalanine. The earlier analysis of fewer than 750 of the donors excluded sequences that lacked an unambiguous match to a single V gene segment. In an earlier analysis of a few hundred of the donors, V segments were called functional above 56.7% productive rearrangements and were called segregating when the between-donor standard deviation exceeded 5%. A statistical classification framework was developed to diagnose cytomegalovirus status using the catalog of TCR beta chain sequences. In a later analysis, TCR nucleotide sequences were compared against IMGT/GENE-DB human TR gene sequences so that V and J genes could be assigned. A later analysis assigned CDR3 sequences and most-parsimonious VDJ recombination scenarios with the TCRdist pipeline. In a later analysis, every TCR beta chain was defined by the combination of its CDR3 amino acid sequence and its V-gene family, and reads without a unique V-gene family were dropped. To address suspected cross-contamination and a sequencing artifact, a later analysis removed 550 to 750 highly shared, low-generation-probability nucleotide sequences. A later analysis calculated a clonal expansion index for each public chain from normalized within-repertoire ranks of inferred template counts. In a later analysis, generation probabilities were computed using a VDJ recombination model fitted to out-of-frame rearrangements, and the results were checked against IGoR. Hypergeometric tests were used in a later analysis to score TCR-TCR, TCR-HLA and TCR-CMV co-occurrence, with a repertoire-size bias correction applied to the TCR pairs. False discovery rates were estimated in a later analysis by permuting HLA or CMV assignments 20 times. In a later analysis, co-occurring TCRs were grouped using DBSCAN, with TCRdist sequence similarity added in when clustering inside HLA-allele-positive subsets. Repertoires with fewer than 30,000 or more than 120,000 public chains were left out of co-occurrence clustering, as were about five repertoires with anomalous nucleotide sharing. Drawn from immuneACCESS, this table holds only the in-frame rearrangements with V and J called that TCRdb kept. Clones are partly lost; checked studies trace under half to an unresolved V gene and leave the rest unexplained. That table is the source of V, J and clone size, and D and trimming were worked out from the DNA. The table for this sample lists 130,000 or so clones; just under 75% of them were counted only once. The ten largest clones take up 6.6% of the sample.

The cohort was made up of several hundred healthy bone marrow donors. At the time of sampling, all cohort members were nominally healthy, though unrecorded immune exposures were likely present. The donor tested CMV seropositive and was one of the 289 seropositive cohort members. Every donor gave a peripheral blood sample, and the peripheral blood mononuclear cells from that sample were used for TCR beta sequencing. The Qiagen DNeasy Blood Extraction Kit was used to extract genomic DNA from the blood cell samples. Study-wide conclusions, independent of this receptor: A few of the identified cytomegalovirus-associated TCR beta chains were confirmed in vitro to be specific for cytomegalovirus antigens. A further reported finding was that TCR beta sequences accurately predicted the HLA-A and HLA-B alleles for most subjects in the first cohort. In a later analysis, several top co-occurrence clusters were reported to appear linked to parvovirus B19, influenza, CMV and Epstein-Barr virus. In a later analysis, around 15,000 TCR beta sequences were associated with specific HLA alleles at a false discovery rate of 0.05. A cluster of highly shared sequence variants was judged likely to be a technical artifact of the sequencing pipeline. Compared with the roughly 700-donor mean, donors in an Asian-associated ancestry cluster had fewer N-insertions in productive TCRs, according to a later genetic analysis. In both the original and validation cohorts, the classifier was reported to diagnose cytomegalovirus status with high specificity and sensitivity. Most TCR sequences were seen in very few donors, while some public TCRs were found in many individuals. According to a later analysis, TCR association rates differed among HLA loci, with DRB1 alleles showing the most associated TCRs and HLA-C alleles showing the fewest. Some IMGT-functional V segments, including TRBV6-2 and TRBV6-3, could not be distinguished by the 87-base-pair reads and were therefore excluded. A later analysis found that HLA-associated TCR beta chains were more clonally expanded and had lower generation probabilities than equally common non-associated chains. Immune exposure information for the cohort was limited to CMV serostatus. In a later analysis, most CMV-associated TCR beta chains were found to appear HLA-restricted, with HLA associations seemingly driven largely by CMV exposure. It was suggested by the authors that the approach could potentially be generalized to other disease states and immunological phenotypes. The earlier analysis of about 600 of the donors excluded seventeen rarely observed V segments, including chromosome 9 orphons, because counts were too low. The study gave a list of under 200 TCR beta chains associated with cytomegalovirus. Linkage disequilibrium might explain the correlated functional status among segregating V segments, but an unknown experimental factor could not be excluded. Presence/absence analyses assumed roughly uniform sequencing depth across donors, an assumption that may not hold. An earlier analysis of approximately 570 of the donors showed that most TCR beta V segments appeared in productive rearrangements either about 90% or about 30% of the time, which broadly matched IMGT annotations. Because HLA typing was unavailable for some donors at each locus, only the typed subset was used in association tests. In this cohort, only TCR beta chains were sequenced, and detectable features were limited by the absence of alpha or paired-chain data. When HLA alleles, especially DR and DQ, strongly co-occurred, TCR associations were difficult to assign to individual alleles. V-gene and J-gene trimming of TCR beta chains was associated with a missense DCLRE1C variant in a later genetic analysis, and the association was replicated in an independent cohort.

Reading the germline V gene gives CDR1 MGHDK and CDR2 SYGVNS. V ends up 4 bases short and J 6 bases short, with an unmatched junction base count of 5. The CDR3 runs 15 residues from the cysteine to the phenylalanine. This entry keeps only the CDR3 DNA: 45 bases, framed from base 1. This TCR was sampled from a man aged 35-49 years in good health and CMV-seropositive. The rearranged segments are TRBV25-1 and TRBJ1-6, with 8 junctional bases fitting TRBD1. What was sequenced was PBMCs. The CDR3 amino acid sequence is: CASSGMTGVNSPLHF. Here is the DNA: TGTGCCAGCAGTGGCATGACAGGGGTTAATTCACCCCTCCACTTT.